The 12 T cell receptor beta chains reported below all come from one sample, sequenced in a study of T cell changes during pregnancy in multiple sclerosis. The table came from immunoSEQ multiplex PCR; TCRdb's copy has only in-frame clones and leaves some out. The repertoire consists of around 80,000 clones, with 90% to 95% occurring once and the leading ten covering more than 0.85%. Sequenced material: peripheral blood, taken in the second trimester of pregnancy. These receptors came from a female donor in good health, enrolled as a control in a pregnancy study.

The rearrangement links TRBV7-8 to TRBJ2-7; D remains unclear. This CDR3 is built from 13 residues. The germline V gene encodes CDR1 SGHVS and CDR2 FQNEAQ. The V end lost 1 base, the J end lost 3 bases, and 7 bases lay between the germline ends. The CDR3 sequence is CASSLVPGYEQYF. Here the CDR3 DNA reads TGTGCCAGCAGCTTAGTTCCGGGCTACGAGCAGTACTTC.

The chain employs TRBV28 and TRBJ2-7, with 7 bases lining up with TRBD1. The V gene's germline CDR1 is MDHEN and CDR2 SYDVKM. CDR3 length: 14 amino acids. V shed 4 bases and J 3 bases; nucleotides not matched to a gene: 6. CDR3 coding DNA: TGTGCCAGCAGTTCTATAAGGACAGGCTACGAGCAGTACTTC. Residues: CASSSIRTGYEQYF. The full variable domain, with the rest looked up from reference TRBV28 and TRBJ2-7, is DVKVTQSSRYLVKRTGEKVFLECVQDMDHENMFWYRQDPGLGLRLIYFSYDVKMKEKGDIPEGYSVSREKKERFSLILESASTNQTSMYLCASSSIRTGYEQYFGPGTRLTVT.

This chain connects TRBV6-6 to TRBJ1-1; D may be TRBD1 (6 bases). The germline gives CDR1 MNHNY, CDR2 SVGAGI (reference sequence). The CDR3 loop spans 15 amino acids. The V and J ends lost 5 bases and 2 bases respectively, with 15 bases between them. The CDR3, as DNA: TGTGCCAGCAGTATAGCCGGACAGTTCAACACTGAAGCTTTCTTT. Its protein product is CASSIAGQFNTEAFF.

This rearrangement joins TRBV2 to TRBJ2-1; 14 nucleotides line up with TRBD2. V lost 6 bases to trimming and J lost 7 bases; unmatched junction nucleotides: 2. The CDR3 sequence is 14 residues long. Germline V CDR1 and CDR2: SNHLY, FYNNEI. The CDR3 DNA reads TGTGCCAGCAGGGGACTAGCGGGAGTGAATGAGCAGTTCTTC. Translated, it gives CASRGLAGVNEQFF.

The genes are TRBV18 and TRBJ2-6; perhaps TRBD1 as D (5 bases). This CDR3 has 18 residues. V lost 4 bases, J lost 0 bases, and 16 bases lay in between. The V gene's germline CDR1 is KGHSH and CDR2 LQKENI. The CDR3, as DNA: TGTGCCAGCTCACGGAATAGCAGGGCCATCTCTGGGGCCAACGTCCTGACTTTC. Protein product: CASSRNSRAISGANVLTF.

This clone was observed a handful of times. CDR3 residues: CAWSEIADQPQHF. DNA of the CDR3: TGTGCCTGGAGTGAAATAGCAGATCAGCCCCAGCATTTT. The V call is TRBV30, the J call TRBJ1-5; D is undetermined. This CDR3 comprises 13 residues. Trimming removed 1 base at V and 5 bases at J, with 9 bases between. CDR1 and CDR2 from the germline V gene are GTSNPN and SVGIG (reference sequence). Full variable domain (remainder filled in from reference TRBV30 and TRBJ1-5): SQTIHQWPATLVQPVGSPLSLECTVEGTSNPNLYWYRQAAGRGLQLLFYSVGIGQISSEVPQNLSASRPQDRQFILSSKKLLLSDSGFYLCAWSEIADQPQHFGDGTRLSIL.

The chain combines TRBV5-1 with TRBJ2-1; 12 nucleotides agree with TRBD2. This CDR3 comprises 15 residues. Germline assignment: CDR1 SGHRS and CDR2 YFSETQ. The V segment lost 0 bases and the J segment 7 bases; nucleotides outside the gene matches: 2. CDR3 DNA: TGCGCCAGCAGCTTGGGGCTAGCGGGAGGGAATGAGCAGTTCTTC. Translated, it gives CASSLGLAGGNEQFF.

The V and J genes are TRBV5-5 and TRBJ1-5, with 7 bases aligning to TRBD1. The CDR3 spans 16 residues. The ends lost 4 bases at V and 1 base at J; junction bases unmatched: 8. Germline V CDR1 and CDR2: SGHKS, YYEKEE (reference sequence). This CDR3 reads CASSGETGYSNQPQHF. CDR3 sequence (DNA): TGTGCCAGCAGCGGAGAGACAGGGTACAGCAATCAGCCCCAGCATTTT.

The chain links TRBV28 to TRBJ1-3; possibly TRBD1 for D (5 bases). The CDR3 length is 16 residues. Between the trimmed V and J ends, which lost 4 bases and 0 bases, there was a span of 13 bases. Germline CDR1 and CDR2: MDHEN and SYDVKM. CDR3 nucleotide sequence: TGTGCCAGCAGTTCCCCCGGGGGGGGCTCTGGAAACACCATATATTTT. This encodes CASSSPGGGSGNTIYF.

This clone showed up just once. The chain links TRBV5-4 to TRBJ2-4, with 11 bases that match TRBD2. The CDR3 totals 14 residues. With V trimmed by 4 bases and J by 7 bases, 4 bases remained unmatched. From germline, CDR1 is SGHNT and CDR2 YYREEE (reference sequence). CDR3: CASSHSGRANIQYF. CDR3 in DNA: TGTGCCAGCAGCCATAGCGGGAGGGCGAACATTCAGTACTTC. Combining the CDR3 with reference TRBV5-4 and TRBJ2-4 gives the whole variable domain ETGVTQSPTHLIKTRGQQVTLRCSSQSGHNTVSWYQQALGQGPQFIFQYYREEENGRGNFPPRFSGLQFPNYSSELNVNALELDDSALYLCASSHSGRANIQYFGAGTRLSVL.

The V gene is TRBV7-9, the J gene TRBJ2-1; TRBD2 matches 8 bases. The CDR3 runs to 15 residues. Germline CDR1 and CDR2: SEHNR and FQNEAQ (reference sequence). V gave up 3 bases and J gave up 0 bases; unmatched junction bases: 1. The chain's CDR3 is CASSFSGSSYNEQFF. CDR3 nucleotides: TGTGCCAGCAGCTTCAGCGGGAGCTCCTACAATGAGCAGTTCTTC.

This chain uses TRBV7-2 with TRBJ1-3; 7 bases agree with TRBD1. Losses at the gene ends were 8 bases for V and 2 bases for J; bases not matched to a gene: 6. This CDR3 is built from 14 residues. CDR1 is SGHTA and CDR2 is FQGNSA in the germline V gene. The CDR3 region is CASQGQTTGNTIYF. In DNA form, the CDR3 reads TGTGCCAGCCAGGGACAGACAACTGGAAACACCATATATTTT. Based on the CDR3 plus reference TRBV7-2 and TRBJ1-3, the full variable domain is GAGVSQSPSNKVTEKGKDVELRCDPISGHTALYWYRQSLGQGLEFLIYFQGNSAPDKSGLPSDRFSAERTGGSVSTLTIQRTQQEDSAVYLCASQGQTTGNTIYFGEGSWLTVV.